This is a list of T cell receptor beta chains from one sample in a study of blood T cell repertoires in COVID-19. Data came from immunoSEQ multiplex PCR; TCRdb stores just in-frame clones and leaves some out. The sample shows around 200,000 clones, 84% of them seen only once. Sequenced material: peripheral blood. Source of these receptors: an older woman with COVID-19, enrolled during active disease. Both conserved end residues are part of each CDR3. D genes are given only for firm matches. Part of the rows lack a size; the others show once, few, many or a class for expanded clones.

-	15	TRBV5-6	-	TRBJ1-2	CASSFLEFSRYGYTF	TGTGCCAGCAGCTTCCTCGAATTTTCGCGCTATGGCTACACCTTC
-	15	TRBV3-1/TRBV3-2	-	TRBJ1-5	CASSQGGGGGQPQHF	TGTGCCAGCAGCCAGGGAGGTGGAGGAGGACAGCCCCAGCATTTT
-	18	TRBV5-4	-	TRBJ2-5	CASSQPTGRKNSGETQYF	TGTGCCAGCAGCCAACCCACCGGGAGAAAGAATTCAGGGGAGACCCAGTACTTC
-	18	TRBV24-1	-	TRBJ2-6	CATSGFDRGTPGANVLTF	TGTGCCACCAGTGGTTTCGACAGAGGCACTCCTGGGGCCAACGTCCTGACTTTC
-	15	TRBV7-7	-	TRBJ2-3	CASSLAQGTPDTQYF	TGTGCTAGCAGCCTGGCGCAGGGTACCCCAGATACGCAGTATTTT
TRBD2	15	TRBV3-1/TRBV3-2	-	TRBJ2-1	CASSGRGGRLNEQFF	TGTGCCAGCAGCGGACGGGGGGGCCGACTCAATGAGCAGTTCTTC
-	16	TRBV19	-	TRBJ1-1	CASSISHRAMNTEAFF	TGTGCCAGTAGTATTTCCCACAGGGCCATGAACACTGAAGCTTTCTTT
-	16	TRBV18	once	TRBJ2-1	CASSPQTSAFYNEQFF	TGTGCCAGCTCACCCCAAACTTCCGCCTTCTACAATGAGCAGTTCTTC
TRBD2	16	TRBV28	few	TRBJ2-1	CASTRTGTSRDNEQFF	TGTGCCAGCACCAGAACCGGGACTAGCCGGGACAATGAGCAGTTCTTC
-	11	TRBV20-1	-	TRBJ2-7	CSARRGNEQYF	TGCAGTGCTAGACGGGGGAACGAGCAGTACTTC